The clone carrying this T cell receptor beta chain has more than one count but fewer than ten. Its antigen is unknown. The data stem from a study of T cell responses to AZD1222 COVID-19 vaccine. Only in-frame clones appear in the TCRdb table, and some are missing; sequencing was by immunoSEQ multiplex PCR. The data show 20,000 to 30,000 clones, 86% seen once. The study's findings and limits: Targets within unmutated variant regions were reportedly found for nearly half of spike-specific TCRs.

V lost 3 bases and J 0 bases, leaving 12 bases between the germline ends. Per the germline V gene, CDR1 is KGHSH and CDR2 is LQKENI. The CDR3 covers 16 residues. The chain couples TRBV18 to TRBJ1-3; TRBD1 might be the D (5 bases). This TCR derives from an adult who received the AZD1222 COVID-19 vaccine. The specimen comprised peripheral blood, sampled 28 days after the second AZD1222 dose. The CDR3 DNA sequence: TGTGCCAGCTCACCTTCTGAGGGGTTCTCTGGAAACACCATATATTTT. Residues: CASSPSEGFSGNTIYF.